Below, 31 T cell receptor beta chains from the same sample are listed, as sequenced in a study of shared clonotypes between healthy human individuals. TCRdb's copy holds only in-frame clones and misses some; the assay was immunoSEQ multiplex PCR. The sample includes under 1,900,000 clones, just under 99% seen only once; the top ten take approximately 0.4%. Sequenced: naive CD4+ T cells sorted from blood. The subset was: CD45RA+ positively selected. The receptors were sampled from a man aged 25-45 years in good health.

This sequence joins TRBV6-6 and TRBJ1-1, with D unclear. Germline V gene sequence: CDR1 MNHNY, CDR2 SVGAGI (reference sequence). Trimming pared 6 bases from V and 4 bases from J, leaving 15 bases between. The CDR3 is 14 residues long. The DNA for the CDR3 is TGTGCCAGCAGGCACGACACTCTCGTCACTGAAGCTTTCTTT. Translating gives CASRHDTLVTEAFF.

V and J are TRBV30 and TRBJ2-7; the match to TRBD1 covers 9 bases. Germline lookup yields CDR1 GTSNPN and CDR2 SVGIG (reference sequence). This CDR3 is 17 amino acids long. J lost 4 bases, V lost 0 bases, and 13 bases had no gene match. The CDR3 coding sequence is TGTGCCTGGAGTGTACGAGTCGGGACAGGGATTTTGTACGAGCAGTACTTC. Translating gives CAWSVRVGTGILYEQYF.

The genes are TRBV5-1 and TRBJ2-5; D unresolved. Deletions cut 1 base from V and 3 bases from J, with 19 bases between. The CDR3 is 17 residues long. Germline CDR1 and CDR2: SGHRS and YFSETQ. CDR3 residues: CASSLNLQLGSKETQYF. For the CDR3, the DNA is TGCGCCAGCAGCTTGAATCTACAGCTCGGGTCAAAAGAGACCCAGTACTTC.

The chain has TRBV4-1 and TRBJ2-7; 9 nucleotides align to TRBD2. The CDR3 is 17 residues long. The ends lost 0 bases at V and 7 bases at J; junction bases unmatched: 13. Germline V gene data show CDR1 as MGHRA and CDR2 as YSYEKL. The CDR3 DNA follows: TGCGCCAGCAGCCAAGATCTCGCGGGAGGGCTATCGAAGGAGCAGTACTTC. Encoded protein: CASSQDLAGGLSKEQYF.

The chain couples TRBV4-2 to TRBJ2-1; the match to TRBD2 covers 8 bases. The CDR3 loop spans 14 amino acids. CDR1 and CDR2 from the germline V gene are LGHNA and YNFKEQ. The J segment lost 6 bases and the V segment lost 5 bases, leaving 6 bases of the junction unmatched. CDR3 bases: TGTGCCAGCAGCGTCCAGCGGGAGAGCAATGAGCAGTTCTTC. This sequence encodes CASSVQRESNEQFF.

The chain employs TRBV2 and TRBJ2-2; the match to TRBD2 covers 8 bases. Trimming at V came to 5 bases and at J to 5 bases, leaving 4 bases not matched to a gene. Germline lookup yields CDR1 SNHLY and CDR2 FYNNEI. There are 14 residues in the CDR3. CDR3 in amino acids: CASSKGLATGELFF. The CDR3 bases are TGTGCCAGCAGTAAAGGACTAGCAACCGGGGAGCTGTTTTTT.

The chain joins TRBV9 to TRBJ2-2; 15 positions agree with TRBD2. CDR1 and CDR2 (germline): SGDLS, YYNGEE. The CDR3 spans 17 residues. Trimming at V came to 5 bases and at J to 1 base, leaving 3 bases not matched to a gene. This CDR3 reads CASSGTSGRLNTGELFF. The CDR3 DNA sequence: TGTGCCAGCAGTGGGACTAGCGGGAGGCTGAACACCGGGGAGCTGTTTTTT.

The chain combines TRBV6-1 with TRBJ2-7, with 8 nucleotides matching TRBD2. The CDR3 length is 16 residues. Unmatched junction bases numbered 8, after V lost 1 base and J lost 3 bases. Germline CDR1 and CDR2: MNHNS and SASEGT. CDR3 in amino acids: CASSEVGLAGYYEQYF. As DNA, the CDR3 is TGTGCCAGCAGTGAAGTGGGGCTAGCGGGCTACTACGAGCAGTACTTC.

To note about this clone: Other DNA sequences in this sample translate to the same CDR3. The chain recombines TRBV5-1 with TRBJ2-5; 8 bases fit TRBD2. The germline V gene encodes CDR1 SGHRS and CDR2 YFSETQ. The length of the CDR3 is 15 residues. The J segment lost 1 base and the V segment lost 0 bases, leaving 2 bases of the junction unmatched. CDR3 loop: CASSLGLAGQETQYF. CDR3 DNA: TGCGCCAGCAGCTTGGGCCTAGCGGGCCAAGAGACCCAGTACTTC.

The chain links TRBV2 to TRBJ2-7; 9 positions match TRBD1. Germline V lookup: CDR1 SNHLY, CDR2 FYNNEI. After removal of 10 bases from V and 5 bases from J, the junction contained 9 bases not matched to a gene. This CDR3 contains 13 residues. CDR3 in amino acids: CATTPGQGNEQYF. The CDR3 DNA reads TGTGCCACCACTCCGGGACAGGGTAACGAGCAGTACTTC.

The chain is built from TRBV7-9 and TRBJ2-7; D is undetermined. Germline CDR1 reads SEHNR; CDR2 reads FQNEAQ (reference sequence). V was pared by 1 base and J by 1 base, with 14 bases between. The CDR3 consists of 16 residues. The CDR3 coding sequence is TGTGCCAGCAGCTTAGGGAGCGACACCCTATCCTACGAGCAGTACTTC. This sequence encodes CASSLGSDTLSYEQYF. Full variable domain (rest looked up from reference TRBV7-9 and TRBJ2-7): DTGVSQNPRHKITKRGQNVTFRCDPISEHNRLYWYRQTLGQGPEFLTYFQNEAQLEKSRLLSDRFSAERPKGSFSTLEIQRTEQGDSAMYLCASSLGSDTLSYEQYFGPGTRLTVT.

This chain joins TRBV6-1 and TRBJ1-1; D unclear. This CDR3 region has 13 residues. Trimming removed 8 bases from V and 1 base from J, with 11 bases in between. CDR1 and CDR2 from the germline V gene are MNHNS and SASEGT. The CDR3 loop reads CASRLSANTEAFF. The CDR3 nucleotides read TGTGCCAGCCGACTGTCGGCGAACACTGAAGCTTTCTTT.

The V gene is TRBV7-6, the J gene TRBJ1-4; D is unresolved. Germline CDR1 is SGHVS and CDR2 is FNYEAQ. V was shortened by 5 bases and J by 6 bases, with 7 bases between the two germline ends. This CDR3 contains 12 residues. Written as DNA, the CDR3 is TGTGCCAGCAGCGTAGAGGATGAAAAACTGTTTTTT. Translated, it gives CASSVEDEKLFF.

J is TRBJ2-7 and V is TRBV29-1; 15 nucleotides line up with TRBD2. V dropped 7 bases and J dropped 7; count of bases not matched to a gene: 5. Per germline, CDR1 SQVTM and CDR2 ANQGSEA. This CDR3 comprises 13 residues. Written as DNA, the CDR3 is TGCAGCGCTGGGGGACTAGCGGGAGGTGAGCAGTACTTC. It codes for CSAGGLAGGEQYF.

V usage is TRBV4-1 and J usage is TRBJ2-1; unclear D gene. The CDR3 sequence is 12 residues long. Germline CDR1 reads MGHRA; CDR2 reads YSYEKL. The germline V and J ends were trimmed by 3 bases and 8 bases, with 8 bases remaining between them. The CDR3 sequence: CASSHVMDEQFF. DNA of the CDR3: TGCGCCAGCAGCCATGTGATGGATGAGCAGTTCTTC.

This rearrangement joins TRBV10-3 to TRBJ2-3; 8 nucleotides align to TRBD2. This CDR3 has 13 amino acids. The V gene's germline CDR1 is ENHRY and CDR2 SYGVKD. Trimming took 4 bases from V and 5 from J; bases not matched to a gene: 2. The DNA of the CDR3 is TGTGCCATCAGTGGGCGGGAGGTAGATACGCAGTATTTT. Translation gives CAISGREVDTQYF.

CDR3 sequence reads: CASRPRTVDYEKLFF. CDR3 coding DNA: TGTGCCAGCAGGCCGAGGACAGTCGATTATGAAAAACTGTTTTTT. This rearrangement joins TRBV6-5 to TRBJ1-4; a weak D match, TRBD1 (6 bases). The V gene's germline CDR1 is MNHEY and CDR2 SVGAGI. V lost 6 bases to trimming and J lost 6 bases, with 17 bases between them. This CDR3 is built from 15 residues.

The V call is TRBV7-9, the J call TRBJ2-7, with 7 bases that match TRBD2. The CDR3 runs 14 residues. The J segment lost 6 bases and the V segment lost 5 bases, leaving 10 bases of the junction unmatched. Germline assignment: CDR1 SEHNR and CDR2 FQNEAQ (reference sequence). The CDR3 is CASSPRGGDGEQYF. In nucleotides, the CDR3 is TGTGCCAGCAGCCCCCGTGGGGGGGACGGCGAGCAGTACTTC.

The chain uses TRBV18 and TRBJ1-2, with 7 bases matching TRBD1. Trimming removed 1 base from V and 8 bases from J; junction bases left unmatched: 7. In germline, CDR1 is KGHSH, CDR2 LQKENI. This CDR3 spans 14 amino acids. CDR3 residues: CASSPQGAPGGYTF. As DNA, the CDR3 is TGTGCCAGCTCACCACAGGGGGCGCCGGGCGGCTACACCTTC.

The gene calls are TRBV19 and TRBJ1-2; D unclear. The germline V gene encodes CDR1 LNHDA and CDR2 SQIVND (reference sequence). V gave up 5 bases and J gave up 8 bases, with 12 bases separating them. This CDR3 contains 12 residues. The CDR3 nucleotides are TGTGCCAGTAGTGGACGGCCTTCAGGCTACACCTTC. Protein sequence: CASSGRPSGYTF.

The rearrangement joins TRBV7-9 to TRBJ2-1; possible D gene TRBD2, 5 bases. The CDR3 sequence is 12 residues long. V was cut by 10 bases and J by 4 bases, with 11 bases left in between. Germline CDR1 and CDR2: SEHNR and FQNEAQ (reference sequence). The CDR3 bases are TGTGCCATCGGAGGCGGGTACAATGAGCAGTTCTTC. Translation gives CAIGGGYNEQFF. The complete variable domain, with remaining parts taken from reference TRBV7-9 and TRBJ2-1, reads DTGVSQNPRHKITKRGQNVTFRCDPISEHNRLYWYRQTLGQGPEFLTYFQNEAQLEKSRLLSDRFSAERPKGSFSTLEIQRTEQGDSAMYLCAIGGGYNEQFFGPGTRLTVL.

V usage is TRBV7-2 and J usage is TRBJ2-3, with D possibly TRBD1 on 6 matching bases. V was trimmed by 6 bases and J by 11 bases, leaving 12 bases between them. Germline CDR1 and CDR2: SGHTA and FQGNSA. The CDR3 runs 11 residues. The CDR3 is CASSQRGLQYF. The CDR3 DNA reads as TGTGCCAGCAGTCAAAGGGGGTTGCAGTATTTT.

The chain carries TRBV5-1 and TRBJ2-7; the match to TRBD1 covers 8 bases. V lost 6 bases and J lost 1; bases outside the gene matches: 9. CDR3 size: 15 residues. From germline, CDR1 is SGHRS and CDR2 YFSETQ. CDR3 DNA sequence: TGCGCCAGCACTTTACGGACAGGGATTTCCTACGAGCAGTACTTC. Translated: CASTLRTGISYEQYF.

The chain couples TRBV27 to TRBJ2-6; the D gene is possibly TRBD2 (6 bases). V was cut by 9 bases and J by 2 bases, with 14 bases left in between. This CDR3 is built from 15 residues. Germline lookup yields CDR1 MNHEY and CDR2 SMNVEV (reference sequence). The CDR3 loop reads CASGGRRAGANVLTF. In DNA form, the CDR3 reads TGTGCCAGTGGGGGGAGACGGGCTGGGGCCAACGTCCTGACTTTC.

This CDR3 reads CASSEGAQGTEAFF. The CDR3 DNA reads TGTGCCAGCAGTGAGGGCGCCCAAGGGACTGAAGCTTTCTTT. V usage is TRBV6-1 and J usage is TRBJ1-1; D not certain. Trimming shortened V by 3 bases and J by 5 bases, and 13 bases separated the two germline ends. The length of the CDR3 is 14 residues. Germline V gene lookup returns CDR1 MNHNS and CDR2 SASEGT.

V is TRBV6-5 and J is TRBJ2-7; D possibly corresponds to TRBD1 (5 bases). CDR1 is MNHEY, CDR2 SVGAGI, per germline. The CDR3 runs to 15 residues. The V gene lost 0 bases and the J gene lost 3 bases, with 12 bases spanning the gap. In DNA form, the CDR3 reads TGTGCCAGCAGTTACTCGCGCTGGCAGGGCTACGAGCAGTACTTC. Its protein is CASSYSRWQGYEQYF.

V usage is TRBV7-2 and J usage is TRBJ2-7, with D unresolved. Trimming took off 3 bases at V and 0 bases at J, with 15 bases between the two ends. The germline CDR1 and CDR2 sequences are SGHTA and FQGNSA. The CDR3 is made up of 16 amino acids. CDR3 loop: CASSLALVSSSYEQYF. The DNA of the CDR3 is TGTGCCAGCAGCTTGGCGCTCGTCTCAAGCTCCTACGAGCAGTACTTC.

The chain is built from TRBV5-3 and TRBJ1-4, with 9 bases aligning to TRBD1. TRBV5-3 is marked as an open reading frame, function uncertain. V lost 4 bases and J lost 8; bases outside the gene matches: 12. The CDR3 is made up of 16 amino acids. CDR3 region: CARSRDRAPLREKLFF. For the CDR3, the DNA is TGTGCCAGAAGCCGGGACAGGGCCCCGTTGAGGGAAAAACTGTTTTTT.

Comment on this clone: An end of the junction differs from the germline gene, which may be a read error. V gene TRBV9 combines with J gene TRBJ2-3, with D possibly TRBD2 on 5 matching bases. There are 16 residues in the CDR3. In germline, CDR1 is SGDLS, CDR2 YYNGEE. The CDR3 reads CASSATRTGITYTQYF. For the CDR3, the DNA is TGTGCCAGCAGCGCCACGAGGACGGGGATCACATATACGCAGTATTTT.

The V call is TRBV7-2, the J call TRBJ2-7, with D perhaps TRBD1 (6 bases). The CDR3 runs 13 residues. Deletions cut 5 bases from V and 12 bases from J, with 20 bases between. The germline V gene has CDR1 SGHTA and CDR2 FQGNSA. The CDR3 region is CASSLGRMPRGYF. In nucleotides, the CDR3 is TGTGCCAGCAGCCTCGGAAGGATGCCCAGGGGGTACTTC.

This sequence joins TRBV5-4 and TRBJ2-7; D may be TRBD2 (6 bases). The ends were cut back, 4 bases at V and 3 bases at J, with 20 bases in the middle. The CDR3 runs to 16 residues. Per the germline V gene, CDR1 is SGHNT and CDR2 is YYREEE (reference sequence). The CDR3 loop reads CASSRGSGKMDYEQYF. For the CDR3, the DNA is TGTGCCAGCAGCCGGGGGTCGGGAAAGATGGACTACGAGCAGTACTTC.